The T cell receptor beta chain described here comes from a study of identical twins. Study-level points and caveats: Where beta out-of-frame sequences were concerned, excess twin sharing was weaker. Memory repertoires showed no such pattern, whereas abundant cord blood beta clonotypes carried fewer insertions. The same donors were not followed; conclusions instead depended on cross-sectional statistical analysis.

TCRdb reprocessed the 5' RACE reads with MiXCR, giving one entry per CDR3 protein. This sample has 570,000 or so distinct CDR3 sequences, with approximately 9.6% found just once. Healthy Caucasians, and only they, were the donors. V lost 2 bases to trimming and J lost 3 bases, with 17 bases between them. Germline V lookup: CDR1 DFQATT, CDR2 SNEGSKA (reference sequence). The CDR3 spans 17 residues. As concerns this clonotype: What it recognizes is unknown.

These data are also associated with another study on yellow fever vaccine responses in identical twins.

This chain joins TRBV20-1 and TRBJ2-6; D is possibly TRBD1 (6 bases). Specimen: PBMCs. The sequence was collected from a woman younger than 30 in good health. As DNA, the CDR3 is TGCAGTGCTAGACCCCGAGACTTAGGGGGTGGGGCCAACGTCCTGACTTTC. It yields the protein CSARPRDLGGGANVLTF.